The clone carrying this T cell receptor (beta chain) was counted at least ten times. Its antigen is undetermined. This sample is part of a study of regulatory T cells in long-lasting Graves disease. Building the TCR beta libraries relied on iRepertoire HTBI primers, and CDR3 regions underwent Arm-PCR. MiXCR was run by TCRdb on the multiplex PCR reads, yielding one entry per CDR3 protein. The sample includes more than 650,000 distinct CDR3 sequences, 25% to 35% of them seen just once. Germline V gene sequence: CDR1 MNHNS, CDR2 SASEGT. The CDR3 runs to 12 residues. Trimming took 10 bases from V and 4 from J, leaving 11 bases between them. Findings of the study overall: TCR diversity was lower in persistent Graves' patients (versus newly diagnosed ones). Repertoires from persistent disease leaned toward TRBV28, TRBJ1-2 and TRBJ2-5.

Time point noted: persistent/refractory GD, antithyroid drugs over 5 years with positive TRAb. PBMC RNA served as the TCR library source. The origin of this receptor is a female donor with Graves disease. The chain links TRBV6-1 to TRBJ2-1, with no clear D. This sample comprised peripheral blood mononuclear cells (PBMCs), obtained when the disease was refractory, from a patient treated with antithyroid drugs. The CDR3 here is CATLPVYNEQFF. In nucleotides, the CDR3 is TGTGCCACCCTACCCGTGTACAATGAGCAGTTCTTC.